These 7 T cell receptor beta chains were sequenced from one sample in a study of Ad26.COV2.S vaccination and SARS-CoV-2 variants. Indicated treatment: about 20 received Ad26.COV2.S at low or high dose, single or two shots; a few received placebo; per-sample allocation not given. Collection of samples fell on day 63 after the first vaccine or placebo injection. Assay used: immunoSEQ multiplex PCR; TCRdb lists only in-frame clones, some missing. The sample holds about 680,000 clones, 70% to 90% seen once. The input for sequencing was peripheral blood, taken in a trial of Ad26.COV2.S vaccine versus placebo. These TCRs come from a person between 18 and 65 years old who received the Ad26.COV2.S COVID-19 vaccine or a placebo.

This chain connects TRBV18 to TRBJ1-6; TRBD1 matches 8 bases. Looked up from germline, CDR1 is KGHSH and CDR2 is LQKENI. The CDR3 runs 14 residues. J lost 9 bases, V lost 5 bases, and 6 bases had no gene match. The CDR3 sequence is CASSLQGEGSPLHF. The CDR3 DNA reads as TGTGCCAGCTCATTACAGGGGGAAGGTTCACCCCTCCACTTT.

The J gene is TRBJ2-7, the V gene TRBV27; D tentatively reads TRBD1 or TRBD2 (5 bases each). This CDR3 is 15 amino acids long. Germline V gene data show CDR1 as MNHEY and CDR2 as SMNVEV (reference sequence). V was clipped by 3 bases and J by 0 bases, with 12 bases between them. The CDR3 nucleotides read TGTGCCAGCAGTTTTATCGGGACCAGCTCCTACGAGCAGTACTTC. Translation gives CASSFIGTSSYEQYF.

This chain links TRBV27 with TRBJ2-7, with a possible D match to TRBD1 (5 bases). Trimming took 1 base from V and 3 from J, leaving 10 bases between them. Germline loops: CDR1 MNHEY, CDR2 SMNVEV (reference sequence). The length of the CDR3 is 14 residues. The CDR3 coding sequence is TGTGCCAGCAGTTTATTCAGGGTTATCTACGAGCAGTACTTC. Translated, it gives CASSLFRVIYEQYF.

The rearrangement joins TRBV2 to TRBJ2-3; D is possibly TRBD1 (6 bases). The germline V gene encodes CDR1 SNHLY and CDR2 FYNNEI. This CDR3 is built from 14 residues. V was shortened by 6 bases and J by 3 bases, with 13 bases between the two germline ends. The DNA for the CDR3 is TGTGCCAGCAGAAAGGGGGAAGGTACAGATACGCAGTATTTT. Residues: CASRKGEGTDTQYF. Combining the CDR3 with reference TRBV2 and TRBJ2-3 gives the whole variable domain EPEVTQTPSHQVTQMGQEVILRCVPISNHLYFYWYRQILGQKVEFLVSFYNNEISEKSEIFDDQFSVERPDGSNFTLKIRSTKLEDSAMYFCASRKGEGTDTQYFGPGTRLTVL.

This clone showed up just once. The DNA for the CDR3 is TGTGCCACCCACCCCGGAGGGGCTGAGTGTGAAAAACTGTTTTTT. Its protein product is CATHPGGAECEKLFF. The rearrangement uses TRBV24-1 and TRBJ1-4; D might be TRBD1 (5 bases). Per germline, CDR1 KGHDR and CDR2 SFDVKD. The CDR3 totals 15 residues. The ends were cut back, 9 bases at V and 7 bases at J, with 20 bases in the middle.

The J gene is TRBJ1-5, the V gene TRBV5-6; a weak D match, TRBD1 (6 bases). V lost 5 bases and J 2 bases, leaving 17 bases between the germline ends. The CDR3 length is 16 residues. The germline gives CDR1 SGHDT, CDR2 YYEEEE. CDR3 region: CASSRTGKRGNQPQHF. The CDR3 DNA is TGTGCCAGCAGTCGAACAGGGAAAAGGGGCAATCAGCCCCAGCATTTT.

This chain uses TRBV5-4 with TRBJ2-5; 8 nucleotides align to TRBD1. This CDR3 has 14 amino acids. V shed 6 bases, J shed 5 bases, and the junction held 9 bases outside the gene matches. CDR1 and CDR2 from the germline V gene are SGHNT and YYREEE (reference sequence). The CDR3 reads CASTTPSGGETQYF. In DNA form, the CDR3 reads TGTGCCAGCACCACCCCGTCAGGGGGCGAGACCCAGTACTTC. Full variable domain (outside the CDR3, taken from reference TRBV5-4 and TRBJ2-5): ETGVTQSPTHLIKTRGQQVTLRCSSQSGHNTVSWYQQALGQGPQFIFQYYREEENGRGNFPPRFSGLQFPNYSSELNVNALELDDSALYLCASTTPSGGETQYFGPGTRLLVL.